This T cell receptor (beta chain) derives from a study of cytomegalovirus exposure and HLA in healthy donors. Study in general: Falling in the Caucasian-associated ancestry cluster were less than 85% of a few hundred genotyped donors. Study findings and constraints: Earlier results showed most TCR beta V segments being productive about 87% or about 30% of the time. Among TCR beta chains of equal frequency, HLA-associated ones were more clonally expanded in a later analysis.

60 Vbeta and 13 Jbeta primers were used in PCR. This table comes from immunoSEQ multiplex PCR, and its TCRdb copy is limited to in-frame clones, with some not included. The repertoire includes 150,000 to 200,000 clones, approximately 79% of them detected once, and about an eighth sits in the top ten. Donors in the study were healthy people who gave bone marrow. The CDR3 spans 13 residues. The V end was cut by 3 bases, the J end by 2 bases, with 8 bases between. Germline CDR1 is LGHNA and CDR2 is YSLEER. On this clone: Its antigen is not known.

The chain is built from TRBV4-3 and TRBJ2-7; possibly TRBD2 for D (5 bases). Sequencing was done on a sample of PBMCs. The receptor's source is a man aged 50 or older in good health and CMV-seropositive. CDR3: CASSQGVAYEQYF. The CDR3 nucleotides read TGCGCCAGCAGCCAGGGAGTGGCCTACGAGCAGTACTTC.